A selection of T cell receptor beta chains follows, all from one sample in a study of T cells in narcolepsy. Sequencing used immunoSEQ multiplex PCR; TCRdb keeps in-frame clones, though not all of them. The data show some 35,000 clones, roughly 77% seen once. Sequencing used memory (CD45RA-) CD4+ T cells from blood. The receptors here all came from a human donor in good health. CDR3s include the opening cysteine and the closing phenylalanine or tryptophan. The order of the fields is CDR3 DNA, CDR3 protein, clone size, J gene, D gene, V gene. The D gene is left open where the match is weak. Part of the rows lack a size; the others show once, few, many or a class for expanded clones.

CDR3nt: TGTGCCAGCTCACCACCCCGGGACAGGGCAGAAGGCTACACCTTC; CDR3aa: CASSPPRDRAEGYTF; abundance: .; j_gene: TRBJ1-2; d_gene: TRBD1; v_gene: TRBV18
CDR3nt: TGTGCCAGCAGCTGGGGTCTTACAGGGATCTCTGGGGCCAACGTCCTGACTTTC; CDR3aa: CASSWGLTGISGANVLTF; abundance: .; j_gene: TRBJ2-6; d_gene: .; v_gene: TRBV5-6
CDR3nt: TGCGCCAGCAACCTCGGACAGGCGGCAGAGACCCAGTACTTC; CDR3aa: CASNLGQAAETQYF; abundance: .; j_gene: TRBJ2-5; d_gene: TRBD1; v_gene: TRBV5-1
CDR3nt: TGTGCCAGTTACCTTAGCGGGCTATACAATGAGCAGTTCTTC; CDR3aa: CASYLSGLYNEQFF; abundance: .; j_gene: TRBJ2-1; d_gene: TRBD2; v_gene: TRBV6-1
CDR3nt: TGTGCCAGCAGCTTAGCGGCGGGAGGGGACACAGATACGCAGTATTTT; CDR3aa: CASSLAAGGDTDTQYF; abundance: .; j_gene: TRBJ2-3; d_gene: TRBD2; v_gene: TRBV7-2
CDR3nt: TGTGCCATCAGTGAAGGCCTGAACTACGAGCAGTACTTC; CDR3aa: CAISEGLNYEQYF; abundance: .; j_gene: TRBJ2-7; d_gene: .; v_gene: TRBV10-3
CDR3nt: TGTGCCACGCACCCGGCCAGGGCCTTAGACCATGAAGCTTTCTTT; CDR3aa: CATHPARALDHEAFF; abundance: .; j_gene: TRBJ1-1; d_gene: .; v_gene: TRBV6-5
CDR3nt: TGTGCCAGCATGAGGCTCCCGGGGGGGGCCAACGTCCTGACTTTC; CDR3aa: CASMRLPGGANVLTF; abundance: once; j_gene: TRBJ2-6; d_gene: .; v_gene: TRBV6-1
CDR3nt: TGTGCCTGGAGTGAGGGTCCGACAGGAGCAAATCAGCCCCAGCATTTT; CDR3aa: CAWSEGPTGANQPQHF; abundance: .; j_gene: TRBJ1-5; d_gene: .; v_gene: TRBV30
CDR3nt: TGTGCCTGGAAGAAAGGGGGGGGGCTTGAGACCCAGTACTTC; CDR3aa: CAWKKGGGLETQYF; abundance: .; j_gene: TRBJ2-5; d_gene: .; v_gene: TRBV30
CDR3nt: TGTGCCAGCAGCTTGTGGGGGGGCACAGATACGCAGTATTTT; CDR3aa: CASSLWGGTDTQYF; abundance: .; j_gene: TRBJ2-3; d_gene: .; v_gene: TRBV5-6
CDR3nt: TGTGCCATCAGTGAGTCGGAAGTCACAGATACGCAGTATTTT; CDR3aa: CAISESEVTDTQYF; abundance: few; j_gene: TRBJ2-3; d_gene: .; v_gene: TRBV10-3
CDR3nt: TGTGCCTGGAGCGGAGTACAGGGTGACGAGCAGTACTTC; CDR3aa: CAWSGVQGDEQYF; abundance: .; j_gene: TRBJ2-7; d_gene: .; v_gene: TRBV30
CDR3nt: TGTGCCAGCTCAATCAGGACTGGAGAAAAACTGTTTTTT; CDR3aa: CASSIRTGEKLFF; abundance: .; j_gene: TRBJ1-4; d_gene: .; v_gene: TRBV27
CDR3nt: TGTGCCAGCAGCGCGGGGACAGGGGGGACAGATACGCAGTATTTT; CDR3aa: CASSAGTGGTDTQYF; abundance: .; j_gene: TRBJ2-3; d_gene: TRBD1; v_gene: TRBV5-6
CDR3nt: TGTGCCAGCACCTGCCCCGGATGTAAAGGCTACACCTTC; CDR3aa: CASTCPGCKGYTF; abundance: .; j_gene: TRBJ1-2; d_gene: .; v_gene: TRBV27
CDR3nt: TGCGCCAGCAGCTTGGGAACAGGGGGTCGCGGTGAAAAACTGTTTTTT; CDR3aa: CASSLGTGGRGEKLFF; abundance: .; j_gene: TRBJ1-4; d_gene: TRBD1; v_gene: TRBV5-1
CDR3nt: TGTGCCAGCTCACCGTTTACGAACTCTGGGGCCAACGTCCTGACTTTC; CDR3aa: CASSPFTNSGANVLTF; abundance: .; j_gene: TRBJ2-6; d_gene: .; v_gene: TRBV18
CDR3nt: TGTGCCAGCAGCTTAGATCTCGGACAGGGGGCCGATGAGCAGTTCTTC; CDR3aa: CASSLDLGQGADEQFF; abundance: .; j_gene: TRBJ2-1; d_gene: TRBD1; v_gene: TRBV7-2
CDR3nt: TGTGCCAGCTCACCAGAAGGGGGAGCAGCGGGAGCTGAGCAGTTCTTC; CDR3aa: CASSPEGGAAGAEQFF; abundance: .; j_gene: TRBJ2-1; d_gene: TRBD2; v_gene: TRBV18
CDR3nt: TGTGCCAGCATAGGAATTACTAGCGGGAGTAATGAGCAGTTCTTC; CDR3aa: CASIGITSGSNEQFF; abundance: .; j_gene: TRBJ2-1; d_gene: TRBD2; v_gene: TRBV6-1
CDR3nt: TGTGCCAGCAACCGGGACAGGGTTGGTGAAAAACTGTTTTTT; CDR3aa: CASNRDRVGEKLFF; abundance: .; j_gene: TRBJ1-4; d_gene: TRBD1; v_gene: TRBV19
CDR3nt: TGTGCCAGCAGTCGGACACTTCTCGGAGGGAACACTGAAGCTTTCTTT; CDR3aa: CASSRTLLGGNTEAFF; abundance: .; j_gene: TRBJ1-1; d_gene: .; v_gene: TRBV6-6
CDR3nt: TGTGCCAGCAGCGACAGCGGGGTGCCCTACAATGAGCAGTTCTTC; CDR3aa: CASSDSGVPYNEQFF; abundance: .; j_gene: TRBJ2-1; d_gene: TRBD2; v_gene: TRBV9
CDR3nt: TGTGCCAGCACCCGATATGTGGGAGGGACGACTAACTATGGCTACACCTTC; CDR3aa: CASTRYVGGTTNYGYTF; abundance: .; j_gene: TRBJ1-2; d_gene: .; v_gene: TRBV2
CDR3nt: TGCGCCAGCAGCTCGGGGTACGCCGCGTCCTACGAGCAGTACTTC; CDR3aa: CASSSGYAASYEQYF; abundance: .; j_gene: TRBJ2-7; d_gene: .; v_gene: TRBV5-1
CDR3nt: TGTGCCAGTAGTATAGAGGCAGGGCAGGGCTACACCTTC; CDR3aa: CASSIEAGQGYTF; abundance: .; j_gene: TRBJ1-2; d_gene: .; v_gene: TRBV19
CDR3nt: TGCGCCAGCAGCTCTAGAGGGGACACTGAAGCTTTCTTT; CDR3aa: CASSSRGDTEAFF; abundance: .; j_gene: TRBJ1-1; d_gene: .; v_gene: TRBV5-1
CDR3nt: TGTGCCATCAGTGGGGGGCGGGGGACCCCCGAGAAGGCCGGGGAGCTGTTTTTT; CDR3aa: CAISGGRGTPEKAGELFF; abundance: .; j_gene: TRBJ2-2; d_gene: .; v_gene: TRBV10-3
CDR3nt: TGTGCCAGCAGTGCCACAGGCCTCAACACTGAAGCTTTCTTT; CDR3aa: CASSATGLNTEAFF; abundance: .; j_gene: TRBJ1-1; d_gene: .; v_gene: TRBV6-6
CDR3nt: TGTGCCAGCAGCCAAGATAGCCACCCGGGGGAAAAACTGTTTTTT; CDR3aa: CASSQDSHPGEKLFF; abundance: .; j_gene: TRBJ1-4; d_gene: .; v_gene: TRBV14
CDR3nt: TGTGCCAGCAGCTTAAACCCCCCCCTACTAGCGGGGGGGCTAGATACGCAGTATTTT; CDR3aa: CASSLNPPLLAGGLDTQYF; abundance: .; j_gene: TRBJ2-3; d_gene: TRBD2; v_gene: TRBV7-3
CDR3nt: TGTGCCCGCGGGGGGACAGCTAACTATGGCTACACCTTC; CDR3aa: CARGGTANYGYTF; abundance: .; j_gene: TRBJ1-2; d_gene: TRBD1; v_gene: TRBV30
CDR3nt: TGCAGCGTTGGACAGGGGGTTGATGAGCAGTACTTC; CDR3aa: CSVGQGVDEQYF; abundance: few; j_gene: TRBJ2-7; d_gene: TRBD1; v_gene: TRBV29-1
CDR3nt: TGTGCCAGTAGAGACTTGGCTCCCTCGTCCACCTACGAGCAGTACTTC; CDR3aa: CASRDLAPSSTYEQYF; abundance: .; j_gene: TRBJ2-7; d_gene: .; v_gene: TRBV19
CDR3nt: TGTGCCAGCTCACCAGGGCTAGGGGGAACTGAAGCTTTCTTT; CDR3aa: CASSPGLGGTEAFF; abundance: .; j_gene: TRBJ1-1; d_gene: .; v_gene: TRBV18
CDR3nt: TGTGCCAGCAGCGTAGTAACAGGATCGGCTTTCTTT; CDR3aa: CASSVVTGSAFF; abundance: .; j_gene: TRBJ1-1; d_gene: .; v_gene: TRBV9
CDR3nt: TGTGCCAGCAGAAACCAACAGGCCCGGGGAGCTTTCTTT; CDR3aa: CASRNQQARGAFF; abundance: .; j_gene: TRBJ1-1; d_gene: .; v_gene: TRBV6-5
CDR3nt: TGTGCCTGGAGCACAGCCTACGAGCAGTACTTC; CDR3aa: CAWSTAYEQYF; abundance: few; j_gene: TRBJ2-7; d_gene: .; v_gene: TRBV30
CDR3nt: TGTGCCATCAGTGAGTCGGGGAATGAAGCTTTCTTT; CDR3aa: CAISESGNEAFF; abundance: .; j_gene: TRBJ1-1; d_gene: .; v_gene: TRBV10-3
CDR3nt: TGTGCCAGCGGACACAGGGCTCGGGAGCAGTACTTC; CDR3aa: CASGHRAREQYF; abundance: .; j_gene: TRBJ2-7; d_gene: .; v_gene: TRBV7-8
CDR3nt: TGCGCCAGCAGCCAGACAGGACGGGGGGATAATGAGCAGTTCTTC; CDR3aa: CASSQTGRGDNEQFF; abundance: .; j_gene: TRBJ2-1; d_gene: .; v_gene: TRBV5-1
CDR3nt: TGTGCCAGTAGTCTCGCTCAGGGGACCTGGAACGAGCAGTACTTC; CDR3aa: CASSLAQGTWNEQYF; abundance: .; j_gene: TRBJ2-7; d_gene: .; v_gene: TRBV19
CDR3nt: TGTGCCAGCAGGGGGACTAGCGGGGACACCGGGGAGCTGTTTTTT; CDR3aa: CASRGTSGDTGELFF; abundance: .; j_gene: TRBJ2-2; d_gene: TRBD2; v_gene: TRBV6-5